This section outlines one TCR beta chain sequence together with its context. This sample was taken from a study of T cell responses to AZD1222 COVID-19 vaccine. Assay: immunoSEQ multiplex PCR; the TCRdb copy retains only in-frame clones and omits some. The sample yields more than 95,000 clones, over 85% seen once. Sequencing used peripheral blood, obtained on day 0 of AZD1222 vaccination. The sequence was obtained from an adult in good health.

CDR3 sequence reads: CASSKAKQVNTEAFF. The CDR3 DNA reads TGTGCCAGCAGCAAAGCGAAGCAGGTCAACACTGAAGCTTTCTTT. V is TRBV21-1 and J is TRBJ1-1; the D call of TRBD1 is as the table states it, not checked on the DNA. TRBV21-1 is an annotated pseudogene. CDR3 length equals 15 residues.